What follows are 2 T cell receptor beta chains derived from one specimen sequenced in a study of cytomegalovirus exposure and HLA in healthy donors. The PCR was carried out with 60 Vbeta primers and 13 Jbeta primers. Libraries were prepared by immunoSEQ multiplex PCR; TCRdb keeps only in-frame clonotypes and omits some of them. The sample has about 160,000 clones, 77% seen once. Sequenced material: PBMCs. These receptors all stem from a man aged 25 to 45 in good health and CMV-seropositive.

The chain joins TRBV27 to TRBJ2-3; 16 bases agree with TRBD2. Germline trimming cut 6 bases from V and 3 bases from J; bases unmatched to any gene: 6. Germline CDR1 and CDR2: MNHEY and SMNVEV (reference sequence). The CDR3 length is 17 residues. The DNA of the CDR3 is TGTGCCAGCAGGCCGGGACTAGCGGGGGGGCTGACAGATACGCAGTATTTT. Translating gives CASRPGLAGGLTDTQYF.

The rearrangement links TRBV9 to TRBJ2-2; 15 bases map to TRBD2. The CDR3 extends over 17 amino acids. J lost 4 bases, V lost 7 bases, and 8 bases had no gene match. From germline, CDR1 is SGDLS and CDR2 YYNGEE. The DNA for the CDR3 is TGTGCCAGCCGACGGACTAGCGGGGGGGAGGGCACCGGGGAGCTGTTTTTT. It specifies CASRRTSGGEGTGELFF.